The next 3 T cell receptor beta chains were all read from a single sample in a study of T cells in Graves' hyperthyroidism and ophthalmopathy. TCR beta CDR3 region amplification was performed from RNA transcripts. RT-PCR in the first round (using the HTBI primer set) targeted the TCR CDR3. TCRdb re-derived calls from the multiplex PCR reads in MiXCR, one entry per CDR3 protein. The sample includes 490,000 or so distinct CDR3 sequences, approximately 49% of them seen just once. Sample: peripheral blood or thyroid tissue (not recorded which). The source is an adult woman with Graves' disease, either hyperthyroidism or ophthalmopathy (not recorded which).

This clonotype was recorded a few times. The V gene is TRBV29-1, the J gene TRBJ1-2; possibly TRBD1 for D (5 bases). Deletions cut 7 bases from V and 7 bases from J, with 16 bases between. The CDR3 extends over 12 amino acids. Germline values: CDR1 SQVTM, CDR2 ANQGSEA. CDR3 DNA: TGCAGCGCCCCAGTCCGACAGTTTGGCTACACCTTC. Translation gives CSAPVRQFGYTF.

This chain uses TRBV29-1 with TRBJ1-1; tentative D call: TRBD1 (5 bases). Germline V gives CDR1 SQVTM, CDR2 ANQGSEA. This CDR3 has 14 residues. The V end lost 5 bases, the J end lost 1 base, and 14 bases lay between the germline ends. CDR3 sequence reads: CSVKRDGGNTEAFF. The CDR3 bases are TGCAGCGTTAAAAGGGACGGAGGGAACACTGAAGCTTTCTTT.

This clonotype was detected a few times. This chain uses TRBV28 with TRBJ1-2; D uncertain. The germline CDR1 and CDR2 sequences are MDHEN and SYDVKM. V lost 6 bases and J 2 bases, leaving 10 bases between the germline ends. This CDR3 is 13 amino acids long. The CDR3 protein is CASRSGVNYGYTF. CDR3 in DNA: TGTGCCAGCAGGTCCGGGGTGAACTATGGCTACACCTTC.